This TCR beta chain was sequenced during a study of CXCR3-negative and CXCR3-positive naive CD8 T cells. Study outcomes and limitations: CXCR3-positive naive cells carried more hydrophobic TRB CDR3s than CXCR3-negative ones.

CDR3 length: 14 amino acids. Looked up from germline, CDR1 is SQVTM and CDR2 is ANQGSEA. UMI labels and 5' RACE were used to prepare the TRB cDNA libraries. Following a re-call of the 5' RACE reads, TCRdb has one entry per CDR3 protein and lacks DNA. In all, the sample yields around 60,000 distinct CDR3 sequences. Note on this clonotype: Its specificity is not known.

A CD45RO-CCR7+CD27+CD95- profile was what naive CD8+ T cells displayed. The chain combines TRBV29-1 with TRBJ2-1. Sequenced material: naive CXCR3+ CD8+ T cells from blood. Subset noted: CD45RO-CCR7+CD27+CD95- naive CD8+ T cells expressing CXCR3 (TNR3+). The source is a human donor in good health. Some clones in this sample may be carry-over from other donors' samples. CDR3: CSVDVDGTYNEQFF.